This T cell receptor beta chain was captured in a study of human T cells and chemical hapten exposure (dated by TCRdb to 2020 to 2023). In the study overall: For sensitization, 2% DPC in acetone was applied to a 2 cm by 2 cm area of upper inner arm skin. Weekly therapeutic DPC doses were additionally applied to the scalp of patients throughout the approximately 25-week study period. Patch tests used Finn chambers with 0.01% DPC on the upper back, scored after 6 days by International Contact Dermatitis Research Group standards. Alopecia areata with under or over 50% scalp involvement, alopecia totalis and alopecia universalis were represented in the patient cohort, which was mostly female. Libraries were combined into a pool for sequencing, and differences in TCR yield between samples came mainly from small differences in library volumes within the pool. In alopecia patients, the study followed how the peripheral blood TCR repertoire changed in vivo over primary and secondary sensitization to diphenylcyclopropenone (DPC), a hapten. Patient blood was sampled pre-sensitization (week 0) and at 2, 6 and about 24 weeks after DPC sensitization. Blood for TCR sequencing was provided by twenty-nine alopecia patients at one to four time points (pre-sensitization, 2, 6 and 24 weeks).

The time point tag for this specimen amounts to: patch test 2, 6 weeks after DPC sensitization. Per the publication, the treatment or condition label means: therapeutic diphenylcyclopropenone sensitization with weekly scalp DPC. Blood at each patch-test visit was drawn before the patch test was applied. Patients were considered eligible if aged 18 to 70, diagnosed with alopecia and deemed suitable for DPC therapy, and patients were excluded if pregnant. Total RNA was extracted from unfractionated whole blood that had been collected in Tempus Blood RNA tubes. This clonotype was seen more than once but under ten times. It has no known antigen specificity. No much larger clonotype is one base removed from it; base qualities were not supplied. The study at large found these results: Patch test score was positively correlated with the number of PT1 expanded TCRs, with significance at thresholds 8, 16 and 32 but not at 4. Compared with pre-sensitization or healthy control sets, expanded TCRs formed significantly more large CDR3 similarity clusters, which is consistent with antigen-driven responses. Because every patient had alopecia, a presumed autoimmune disease, the patients' immune response might differ from that of healthy individuals. DPC sensitization did not change the number of TCRs with a frequency above 1 in 1000, and there was no evidence of changes in global repertoire structure. Repeated subsampling changed both the strength of the expansion versus patch-test correlation and the threshold at which the correlation became significant.

The library was prepared using RACE. Sequencing relied on a NextSeq 500. During library preparation, unique molecular identifiers were attached to individual cDNA molecules so that TCRs could be counted quantitatively and reproducibly. Both TCR alpha and TCR beta chains were sequenced from each blood RNA sample. Processing in the source paper ran as follows. Samples had a median of roughly 100,000 TCRs, with a range from about 23,224 to 750,000. The Decombinator software suite was used to annotate the V, J and CDR3 of the TCR reads. Every sample was subsampled to the same number of TCRs (28,000) for the PS versus PT1 abundance plots. Expanded TCRs were defined as absent before sensitization and observed at least eight times at the 2-week time point. TCRdb trimmed the raw reads at Q25, called clones with MiXCR and kept productive beta chains. Records with the same CDR3 protein are collapsed into one entry carrying the most frequent genes and DNA. The V and J calls reflect TCRdb's pipeline rather than the authors' work. The sample contains 25,000 to 30,000 distinct CDR3 sequences, 8.5% to 9.5% of them found a single time. The ten largest clones represent about 6.6% of the sample.

V loses 4 bases of germline sequence and J loses 8 bases, and the interval between the two ends is 12 bases. From cysteine to phenylalanine, the CDR3 is 12 amino acids long. Only the CDR3 DNA stays, 36 bases, in frame from base 1. From the germline V gene, CDR1 is SGHRS and CDR2 is YFSETQ. The chain was built from TRBV5-1 and TRBJ1-1, and perhaps TRBD1 as D gene, on 6 matching bases. The TCR originated in a man in his thirties or forties with alopecia areata. Some clones in this sample may be carry-over from other donors' samples. The sample here was whole blood, taken in connection with sensitization to the hapten diphenylcyclopropenone (DPC). The base sequence is TGCGCCAGCAGCCCGGACAGTCCCGAAGCTTTCTTT. It translates as CASSPDSPEAFF.